This T cell receptor beta chain emerged from a study of OX40 agonist ivuxolimab in advanced cancers. In the study overall: The dose-escalation cohort was around 83% male, with a mean age of 60 years, ranging roughly 20 to 90. Enrollees could have had prior anti-PD-1, anti-PD-L1 or anti-CTLA-4 therapy, which 40% to 45% had received.

In its sample, this clone was seen once. What it binds is not known. The CDR3 has 14 residues. The ends lost 6 bases at V and 7 bases at J; junction bases unmatched: 12. Germline CDR1 ENHRY, CDR2 SYGVKD. Generated by immunoSEQ multiplex PCR, the TCRdb table keeps only in-frame clones and is missing some. The profile covers 65,000 to 85,000 clones, with about 85% appearing a single time and 1.5% to 2% taken by the ten largest. Findings and caveats of the study: In a subset of nonresponders, normalized T-cell clonal expansion was also low. Dosing at 0.1 to 3.0 mg/kg was accompanied by clonal expansion of CD4+ and CD8+ blood T cells by week 6.

The rearrangement uses TRBV10-3 and TRBJ2-7, with TRBD1 matching 7 bases. This receptor was identified in an adult with an advanced solid tumor such as melanoma, head and neck, liver or kidney cancer. The sample consisted of CD4+ or CD8+ T cells sorted from blood, taken in a trial of the OX40 agonist ivuxolimab. CDR3 protein: CAISPTGLNEEQYF. In DNA form, the CDR3 reads TGTGCCATCAGCCCGACAGGGCTTAACGAGGAGCAGTACTTC.